These 5 T cell receptor beta chains were sequenced from one sample in a study of T cells after yellow fever vaccination (dated by TCRdb to 2018 to 2020). The library was made by 5' RACE. Sequenced on an Illumina HiSeq 2500. The raw public data were reprocessed by TCRdb itself: fastp quality trimming at Q25, MiXCR clonotype calling, in-frame beta chains only. Every distinct CDR3 protein forms one entry, paired with its most common genes and DNA. The sample contains fewer than 450,000 distinct CDR3 sequences, 9.5% to 13% of them found a single time. Around 19% of the sample rests with the top ten. The treatment or condition label, read with the paper, signifies: live attenuated yellow fever vaccine strain. The sequences come from PBMCs, collected on the day of the first yellow fever vaccination. The origin of the receptors is a man aged 18-30 years who received the YFV17D yellow fever vaccine.

This clonotype was found a few times. This CDR3 reads CASSEGRTEAFF. The DNA of the CDR3 is TGTGCCAGCAGTGAGGGTAGAACTGAAGCTTTCTTT. The V call is TRBV2, the J call TRBJ1-1; D gene ambiguous. Germline CDR1 and CDR2: SNHLY and FYNNEI. Trimming removed 3 bases at V and 5 bases at J, with 7 bases between. This CDR3 contains 12 residues. The complete variable domain, with remaining parts taken from reference TRBV2 and TRBJ1-1, reads EPEVTQTPSHQVTQMGQEVILRCVPISNHLYFYWYRQILGQKVEFLVSFYNNEISEKSEIFDDQFSVERPDGSNFTLKIRSTKLEDSAMYFCASSEGRTEAFFGQGTRLTVV.

The chain is built from TRBV6-2 or TRBV6-3 and TRBJ2-1; a possible D gene is TRBD2 (6 bases). The CDR3 has 16 residues. CDR1 and CDR2 (germline): MNHEY, SVGEGT. Between the trimmed V and J ends, which lost 8 bases and 7 bases, there was a span of 24 bases. The CDR3 region has the DNA TGTGCCAGCGGGAGGATCGGGGCCTGGGGCTTTAATGAGCAGTTCTTC. This sequence encodes CASGRIGAWGFNEQFF.

The chain carries TRBV7-2 and TRBJ2-3; possibly TRBD1 for D (6 bases). Trimming pared 5 bases from V and 6 bases from J, leaving 15 bases between. From germline, CDR1 is SGHTA and CDR2 FQGNSA. The length of the CDR3 is 14 residues. CDR3 residues: CASSQLQGRDTQYF. The CDR3, as DNA: TGTGCCAGCAGCCAACTACAGGGTCGGGATACGCAGTATTTT.

CDR3: CASSLGLLGQAYEQYF. In nucleotides, the CDR3 is TGTGCCAGCAGCTTGGGATTACTCGGACAGGCCTACGAGCAGTACTTC. The rearrangement uses TRBV5-4 and TRBJ2-7; 7 bases are shared with TRBD1. V was pared by 0 bases and J by 2 bases, with 8 bases of the junction left unmatched. Germline assignment: CDR1 SGHNT and CDR2 YYREEE (reference sequence). CDR3 size: 16 residues.

This clonotype was counted ten times or more. The gene calls are TRBV7-9 and TRBJ2-1; D gene unclear. This CDR3 has 17 amino acids. The germline V gene has CDR1 SEHNR and CDR2 FQNEAQ (reference sequence). V was pared by 7 bases and J by 0 bases, with 19 bases between. The CDR3 bases are TGTGCCAGCACCCGTGATTCGTTGGAGAGCTCCTACAATGAGCAGTTCTTC. Translated: CASTRDSLESSYNEQFF.